A single sample is the source of the 15 T cell receptor beta chains below, sequenced in a study of early T cells in non-severe SARS-CoV-2 infection. TCRdb analysed the 5' RACE reads with MiXCR anew, one entry per CDR3 protein. The sample holds 100,000 to 120,000 distinct CDR3 sequences, 10% to 15% seen once. The sequencing here drew on whole blood, taken at baseline. These TCRs come from an adult who was a healthcare worker with PCR-confirmed SARS-CoV-2 infection or an uninfected control (not recorded which).

The chain combines TRBV6-1 with TRBJ1-5; D might be TRBD1 (6 bases). V lost 7 bases and J lost 6, with 10 bases in between. The CDR3 is 12 amino acids. Germline V gene lookup returns CDR1 MNHNS and CDR2 SASEGT. The CDR3 DNA is TGTGCCAGCACCAACAGGGTTCAGCCCCAGCATTTT. Translated, it gives CASTNRVQPQHF.

Comments on this clonotype: A single base separates this from a much larger clone, so it may be a read error. The rearrangement uses TRBV5-6 and TRBJ2-7, with D perhaps TRBD2 (6 bases). Germline values: CDR1 SGHDT, CDR2 YYEEEE. This CDR3 has 15 amino acids. Between the trimmed V and J ends, which lost 4 bases and 3 bases, there was a span of 17 bases. Here the CDR3 DNA reads TGTGCCAGCAGCACGTCGGCGGGGCGAATCTACGAGCAGTACTTC. It translates to CASSTSAGRIYEQYF.

This clonotype came up many times. The V call is TRBV7-3, the J call TRBJ2-6; unclear D gene. The germline gives CDR1 SGHTA, CDR2 FQGTGA. The CDR3 sequence is 14 residues long. Trimming left V 2 bases short and J 0 bases short, with 2 bases between. CDR3 DNA sequence: TGTGCCAGCAGCTTAGCCTCTGGGGCCAACGTCCTGACTTTC. This gives the protein CASSLASGANVLTF.

The V gene is TRBV28, the J gene TRBJ2-1, with 9 bases aligning to TRBD1. The length of the CDR3 is 13 residues. Germline CDR1 is MDHEN and CDR2 is SYDVKM. The junction had 5 bases not matched to a gene; V was cut back by 6 bases and J by 8 bases. CDR3 amino acids: CASRQQGAYEQFF. DNA for the CDR3: TGTGCCAGCAGGCAACAGGGGGCCTATGAGCAGTTCTTC.

This clonotype was seen a handful of times. The rearrangement joins TRBV20-1 to TRBJ1-5, with 7 nucleotides matching TRBD1. In germline, CDR1 is DFQATT, CDR2 SNEGSKA (reference sequence). V was pared by 5 bases and J by 1 base, with 2 bases of the junction left unmatched. The CDR3 has 13 amino acids. CDR3 protein: CSAGQASNQPQHF. CDR3 sequence (DNA): TGCAGTGCTGGACAGGCGAGCAATCAGCCCCAGCATTTT.

In this sample, this clonotype turned up many times. This chain connects TRBV5-5 to TRBJ1-5; D perhaps matches TRBD1 (6 bases). CDR3 length: 14 residues. Trimming left V 1 base short and J 4 bases short, with 9 bases between. The germline V gene has CDR1 SGHKS and CDR2 YYEKEE (reference sequence). CDR3 DNA sequence: TGTGCCAGCAGCTTGCGAACAGGGAATCAGCCCCAGCATTTT. Protein: CASSLRTGNQPQHF.

V gene TRBV11-3 combines with J gene TRBJ2-1; D is possibly TRBD2 (7 bases). The V end lost 5 bases, the J end lost 4 bases, and 18 bases lay between the germline ends. The germline gives CDR1 SGHNT, CDR2 YENEEA. The CDR3 loop spans 16 amino acids. CDR3 protein: CASSTRGGAAYNEQFF. CDR3 nucleotides: TGTGCCAGCAGCACCCGAGGGGGGGCGGCATACAATGAGCAGTTCTTC.

V usage is TRBV15 and J usage is TRBJ2-2; D unresolved. This CDR3 is 15 amino acids long. Looked up from germline, CDR1 is LNHNV and CDR2 is YYDKDF (reference sequence). Between the trimmed V and J ends, which lost 6 bases and 7 bases, there was a span of 18 bases. CDR3 coding DNA: TGTGCCACCAGAACTACCCAAAGGGCCATCGGGGAGCTGTTTTTT. It encodes CATRTTQRAIGELFF.

This clonotype was counted ten times or more. V usage is TRBV5-1 and J usage is TRBJ2-4, with D possibly matching TRBD2 (5 bases). V lost 0 bases and J 6 bases, leaving 10 bases between the germline ends. This CDR3 has 14 residues. Per germline, CDR1 SGHRS and CDR2 YFSETQ. CDR3 in amino acids: CASSLDPGLNIQYF. DNA for the CDR3: TGCGCCAGCAGCTTGGATCCGGGATTAAACATTCAGTACTTC.

This clonotype was observed at least ten times. The J gene is TRBJ1-1, the V gene TRBV7-9; D uncertain. V was trimmed by 2 bases and J by 6 bases, leaving 7 bases between them. From germline, CDR1 is SEHNR and CDR2 FQNEAQ (reference sequence). This CDR3 is 12 amino acids long. CDR3 in amino acids: CASSLPLPEAFF. The CDR3 nucleotides are TGTGCCAGCAGCTTACCACTACCTGAAGCTTTCTTT.

This clonotype was observed a few times. V is TRBV6-6 and J is TRBJ1-4; D possibly corresponds to TRBD1 (6 bases). The CDR3 is 13 residues long. Trimming took off 6 bases at V and 6 bases at J, with 11 bases between the two ends. From germline, CDR1 is MNHNY and CDR2 SVGAGI (reference sequence). The CDR3 DNA reads as TGTGCCAGCAGGTACAGGGAGGATGAAAAACTGTTTTTT. Amino acid sequence: CASRYREDEKLFF.

The CDR3 DNA reads TGTGCCAGTAGTCCCCTGGGGACAGGGACTAATTCACCCCTCCACTTT. As protein: CASSPLGTGTNSPLHF. The chain combines TRBV19 with TRBJ1-6; 9 bases agree with TRBD1. Germline values: CDR1 LNHDA, CDR2 SQIVND (reference sequence). This CDR3 has 16 residues. V was clipped by 5 bases and J by 6 bases; unmatched bases: 8.

This clonotype was detected only a few times. V gene TRBV29-1 combines with J gene TRBJ2-2; TRBD1 agrees at 7 bases. Germline V gene sequence: CDR1 SQVTM, CDR2 ANQGSEA. The CDR3 totals 11 residues. DNA for the CDR3: TGCAGTGTACAGGGGTTCGGGGAGCTGTTTTTT. This sequence encodes CSVQGFGELFF.

Turning to this clonotype: A much larger clone lies one base from this, so it may be a read error. The rearrangement joins TRBV18 to TRBJ1-3; D remains unclear. CDR1 is KGHSH and CDR2 is LQKENI in the germline V gene. This CDR3 is 14 amino acids long. As DNA, the CDR3 is TGTGTCAGCTCACCACCCCCGCAGGGAAACACCATATATTTT. It translates to CVSSPPPQGNTIYF.

The chain links TRBV18 to TRBJ1-4, with TRBD1 matching over 7 bases. This CDR3 is 14 amino acids long. The V segment lost 3 bases and the J segment 5 bases; nucleotides outside the gene matches: 3. CDR1 and CDR2 from the germline V gene are KGHSH and LQKENI. Here the CDR3 DNA reads TGTGCCAGCTCACCGACGGACAGGAATGAAAAACTGTTTTTT. Translation gives CASSPTDRNEKLFF.